The following is a T cell receptor beta chain sequence with its context. Data came from immunoSEQ multiplex PCR; TCRdb stores just in-frame clones and leaves some out. The sample records roughly 70,000 clones, approximately 90% being singletons. The sample originates from a study of T cell changes during pregnancy in multiple sclerosis. The clonotype comes from a female donor with multiple sclerosis, enrolled in a pregnancy study. The sample in question was peripheral blood, obtained in the third trimester of pregnancy.

CDR3 coding DNA: TGTGCCAGCACACGGACAGGTCCTAACTATGGCTACACCTTC. Its translation: CASTRTGPNYGYTF. This chain links TRBV28 with TRBJ1-2; 7 bases map to TRBD1. CDR1 is MDHEN, CDR2 SYDVKM, per germline. The CDR3 covers 14 residues. The V segment lost 7 bases and the J segment 0 bases; nucleotides outside the gene matches: 5.